The rows below give T cell receptor beta chains drawn from one sample of a study of cytotoxic CD8 clonotypes in ibrutinib-treated CLL. Sequencing was performed with immunoSEQ multiplex PCR; in TCRdb, only in-frame clones are kept and a portion is missing. The sample yields 200,000 to 250,000 clones, around 75% seen once. The sample here was PBMCs, taken after 12 months of ibrutinib treatment. The receptors stem from a human donor with chronic lymphocytic leukemia. Each CDR3 is given with its conserved first and last residue. A D gene is named only where the DNA matches it firmly. Size is omitted from some rows. Given values are once, few, many or a class for expanded clones.

abundance	d_gene	v_gene	j_gene	CDR3aa	CDR3nt
NA	TRBD2	TRBV27	TRBJ2-7	CASSPGLAGGSPRYEQYF	TGTGCCAGCAGCCCGGGACTAGCGGGAGGTTCTCCCCGGTACGAGCAGTACTTC
NA	NA	TRBV6-5	TRBJ2-1	CASREFGQRDNEQFF	TGTGCCAGCAGGGAGTTCGGACAGCGAGACAATGAGCAGTTCTTC
NA	TRBD1	TRBV19	TRBJ1-6	CASSDSTFQGQGNSPLHF	TGTGCCAGTAGTGACTCAACTTTCCAGGGACAGGGTAATTCACCCCTCCACTTT
once	TRBD1	TRBV4-3	TRBJ2-7	CASSLQQGGSYEQYF	TGCGCCAGCAGCCTGCAACAGGGGGGCTCCTACGAGCAGTACTTC
NA	NA	TRBV9	TRBJ1-2	CASSVFDSKGYTF	TGTGCCAGCAGCGTATTCGACTCGAAGGGCTACACCTTC
NA	NA	TRBV5-1	TRBJ1-1	CASSYTTGWNTEAFF	TGCGCCAGCAGCTATACAACAGGGTGGAACACTGAAGCTTTCTTT
NA	NA	TRBV10-3	TRBJ2-1	CAISTTLGYNEQFF	TGTGCCATCAGCACGACTTTGGGGTACAATGAGCAGTTCTTC
NA	TRBD2	TRBV11-2	TRBJ2-1	CASSYSLRVGRAYNEQFF	TGTGCCAGCAGCTACTCGTTGAGAGTCGGGAGGGCTTACAATGAGCAGTTCTTC
many	NA	TRBV9	TRBJ1-2	CASSPSGTPSYGYTF	TGTGCCAGCAGCCCGTCTGGGACACCCAGTTATGGCTACACCTTC
NA	NA	TRBV18	TRBJ1-4	CASSPKPTGATNEKLFF	TGTGCCAGCTCACCCAAACCGACAGGAGCAACTAATGAAAAACTGTTTTTT
NA	NA	TRBV28	TRBJ2-6	CASSSPGSGANVLTF	TGTGCCAGCAGTTCCCCAGGCTCTGGGGCCAACGTCCTGACTTTC
NA	NA	TRBV10-2	TRBJ1-2	CASSRDTYGYTF	TGCGCCAGCAGTCGGGACACCTATGGCTACACCTTC
NA	TRBD2	TRBV18	TRBJ2-4	CASSPGTINLLAKNIQYF	TGTGCCAGCTCACCAGGGACTATCAACCTCCTAGCCAAAAACATTCAGTACTTC
once	NA	TRBV29-1	TRBJ2-5	CSVEVVNQETQYF	TGCAGCGTTGAAGTGGTTAATCAAGAGACCCAGTACTTC
once	TRBD1	TRBV11-2	TRBJ1-5	CASSPDRGNQPQHF	TGTGCCAGCAGCCCGGACAGGGGCAATCAGCCCCAGCATTTT
NA	NA	TRBV7-9	TRBJ1-1	CASRGGGRHNTEAFF	TGTGCCAGCAGAGGGGGAGGCCGTCATAACACTGAAGCTTTCTTT
NA	NA	TRBV6-6	TRBJ1-1	CASSIPDRDEAFF	TGTGCCAGCAGTATCCCGGACAGAGATGAAGCTTTCTTT
NA	TRBD2	TRBV7-2	TRBJ2-7	CASSSHSGGREQYF	TGTGCCAGCAGCTCCCACTCCGGGGGGAGAGAGCAGTACTTC
once	TRBD2	TRBV2	TRBJ2-3	CASSRGLAGTDTQYF	TGTGCCAGCAGTCGCGGACTAGCAGGGACAGATACGCAGTATTTT
NA	TRBD1	TRBV5-1	TRBJ2-7	CASSRTGYEQYF	TGCGCCAGCAGCAGGACAGGGTACGAGCAGTACTTC
NA	NA	TRBV2	TRBJ2-7	CASSEWDGSSYEQYF	TGTGCCAGCAGTGAGTGGGACGGCAGCTCCTACGAGCAGTACTTC
once	NA	TRBV29-1	TRBJ1-1	CSSRPDQSSAEAFF	TGCAGCTCCCGACCCGACCAGTCCAGCGCTGAAGCTTTCTTT
NA	TRBD2	TRBV2	TRBJ2-1	CASRGRLAGHNEQFF	TGTGCCAGCAGGGGACGACTAGCGGGGCACAATGAGCAGTTCTTC
NA	NA	TRBV7-6	TRBJ2-7	CASSQPEGQQYF	TGTGCCAGCAGCCAACCTGAGGGCCAGCAGTACTTC
NA	TRBD1	TRBV6-5	TRBJ1-2	CASSNLQGYNYGYTF	TGTGCCAGCAGCAATCTACAGGGGTATAACTATGGCTACACCTTC
NA	TRBD1	TRBV28	TRBJ2-7	CGSKGTGGFEQYF	TGTGGATCGAAGGGCACAGGGGGCTTTGAGCAGTACTTC
NA	NA	TRBV5-1	TRBJ2-7	CASSLGGNYEQYF	TGCGCCAGCAGCTTGGGAGGGAACTACGAGCAGTACTTC
NA	NA	TRBV5-8	TRBJ1-1	CASSLSRVLAFF	TGTGCCAGCAGCTTGTCGCGGGTTCTAGCTTTCTTT
few	TRBD2	TRBV7-3	TRBJ2-1	CASSLRAPTSGIENEQFF	TGTGCCAGCAGCTTAAGAGCTCCGACTAGCGGGATCGAGAATGAGCAGTTCTTC